This T cell receptor (beta chain) was identified during a study of blood T cell repertoires in COVID-19. Study-level background: The United States, Italy and Spain provided the acute and convalescent COVID-19 samples. Sources were T cells, B-cell-depleted T cells, or PBMCs; the material itself was cDNA or gDNA.

Original processing notes: It was from reference gene primer amplification that nucleated cell counts were estimated. Profiling relied on immunoSEQ multiplex PCR, and the TCRdb table lists in-frame clones only, not all of them. V, J and clone size were drawn from that table, and D and trimming were deduced from the DNA. The repertoire holds some 120,000 clones, with around 86% as singletons. This clone was observed once. This CDR3 is built from 16 residues. The ends lost 5 bases at V and 8 bases at J; junction bases unmatched: 15. Looked up from germline, CDR1 is LNHDA and CDR2 is SQIVND (reference sequence).

The rearrangement links TRBV19 to TRBJ1-2, with 9 bases lining up with TRBD1. The TCR sequence derives from a woman aged 80 or older with acute or convalescent COVID-19. Sequences were obtained from peripheral blood. Here the CDR3 DNA reads TGTGCCAGTAGTCCGACAAACAGGGGGCTTCCCAAGGGCTACACCTTC. Protein: CASSPTNRGLPKGYTF.